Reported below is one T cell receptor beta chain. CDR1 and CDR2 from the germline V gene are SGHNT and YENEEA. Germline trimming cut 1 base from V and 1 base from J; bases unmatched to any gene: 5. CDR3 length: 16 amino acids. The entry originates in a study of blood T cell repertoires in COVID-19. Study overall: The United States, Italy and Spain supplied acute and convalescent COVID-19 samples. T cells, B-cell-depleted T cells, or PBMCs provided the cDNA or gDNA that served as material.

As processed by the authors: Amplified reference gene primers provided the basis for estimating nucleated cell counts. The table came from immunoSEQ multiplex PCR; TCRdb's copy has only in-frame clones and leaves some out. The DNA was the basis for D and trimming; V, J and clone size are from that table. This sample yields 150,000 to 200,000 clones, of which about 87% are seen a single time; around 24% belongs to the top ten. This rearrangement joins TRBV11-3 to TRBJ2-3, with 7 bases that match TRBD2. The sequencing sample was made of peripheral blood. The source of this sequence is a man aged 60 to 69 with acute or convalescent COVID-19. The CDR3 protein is CASSLAWDYRTDTQYF. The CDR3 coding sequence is TGTGCCAGCAGCTTAGCGTGGGACTACCGCACAGATACGCAGTATTTT.